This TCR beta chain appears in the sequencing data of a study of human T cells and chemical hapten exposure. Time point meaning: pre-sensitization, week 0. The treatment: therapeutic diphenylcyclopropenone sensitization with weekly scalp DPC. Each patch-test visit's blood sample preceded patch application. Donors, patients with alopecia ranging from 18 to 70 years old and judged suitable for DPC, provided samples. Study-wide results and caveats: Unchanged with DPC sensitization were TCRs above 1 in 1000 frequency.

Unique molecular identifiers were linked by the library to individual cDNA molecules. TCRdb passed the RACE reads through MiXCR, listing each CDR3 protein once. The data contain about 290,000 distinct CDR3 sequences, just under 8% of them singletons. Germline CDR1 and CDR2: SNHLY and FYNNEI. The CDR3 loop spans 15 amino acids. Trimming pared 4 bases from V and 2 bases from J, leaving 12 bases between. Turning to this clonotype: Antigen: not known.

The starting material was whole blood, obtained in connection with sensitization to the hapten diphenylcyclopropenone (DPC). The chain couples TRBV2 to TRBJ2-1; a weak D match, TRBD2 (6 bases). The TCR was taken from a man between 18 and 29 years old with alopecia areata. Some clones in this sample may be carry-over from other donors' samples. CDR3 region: CASSVAESPYNEQFF. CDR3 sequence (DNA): TGTGCCAGCAGTGTAGCGGAATCTCCCTACAATGAGCAGTTCTTC.